This T cell receptor (beta chain) is from a study of monozygotic twins with cystic fibrosis. Study overall: Library input was about 3.3 micrograms of fragmented DNA, with approximately 16 PCR cycles. The study's findings and limits: Clonality was generally low (median roughly 0.0095), higher in the most severe patients. Nucleotide-identical clonotype sharing was significantly higher within monozygotic CF twin pairs than between unrelated CF individuals. In this small cohort, shared CDR3 numbers showed no association with age, concordance or disease severity.

Regarding this clone: Its specificity is unknown.

This CDR3 contains 15 residues. Trimming removed 5 bases at V and 5 bases at J, with 16 bases between. CDR1 and CDR2 (germline): LNHDA, SQIVND (reference sequence). Here immunoSEQ multiplex PCR was the method, and the copy in TCRdb shows in-frame clones only, minus some. The sample includes 12,000 to 15,000 clones, 95% to 99% seen only once; the top ten take roughly 0.44%. The sample consisted of blood. The receptor was isolated from a girl aged 2 to 10 with cystic fibrosis. This chain links TRBV19 with TRBJ1-5; TRBD1 is a possible D gene (6 bases). The DNA of the CDR3 is TGTGCCAGTAGTGCGTCCACAGGGACCTATCAGCCCCAGCATTTT. Translated, it gives CASSASTGTYQPQHF.